The present TCR beta chain was sequenced within a study of T cell responses to AZD1222 COVID-19 vaccine. Findings and caveats of the study: Regions left unmutated in variants are reportedly the target of nearly half of spike-specific TCRs. Only six people who got AZD1222 tested seropositive at baseline. Among vaccine-associated CD4 TCRs, coverage spanned spike, with dominance at 160-218 and 743-854. The donors showed a predominance of white British ancestry and of females, with possible underestimation of clonal diversity.

Data came from immunoSEQ multiplex PCR; TCRdb stores just in-frame clones and leaves some out. The profile covers fewer than 90,000 clones, with roughly 87% appearing a single time and roughly a quarter taken by the ten largest. A word on this clone: What it binds is unknown.

CDR1 is SGHTA, CDR2 FQGTGA, per germline. The CDR3 length is 15 residues. V was shortened by 4 bases and J by 0 bases, with 11 bases between the two germline ends. This receptor was identified in an adult in good health. The chain employs TRBV7-3 and TRBJ2-3; TRBD2 might be the D (6 bases). The specimen comprised peripheral blood, sampled on day 0 of AZD1222 vaccination. The DNA for the CDR3 is TGTGCCAGCAGCTCTTTCGGGACTAGCACAGATACGCAGTATTTT. Translated, it gives CASSSFGTSTDTQYF. Full variable domain (rest looked up from reference TRBV7-3 and TRBJ2-3): GAGVSQTPSNKVTEKGKYVELRCDPISGHTALYWYRQSLGQGPEFLIYFQGTGAADDSGLPNDRFFAVRPEGSVSTLKIQRTERGDSAVYLCASSSFGTSTDTQYFGPGTRLTVL.